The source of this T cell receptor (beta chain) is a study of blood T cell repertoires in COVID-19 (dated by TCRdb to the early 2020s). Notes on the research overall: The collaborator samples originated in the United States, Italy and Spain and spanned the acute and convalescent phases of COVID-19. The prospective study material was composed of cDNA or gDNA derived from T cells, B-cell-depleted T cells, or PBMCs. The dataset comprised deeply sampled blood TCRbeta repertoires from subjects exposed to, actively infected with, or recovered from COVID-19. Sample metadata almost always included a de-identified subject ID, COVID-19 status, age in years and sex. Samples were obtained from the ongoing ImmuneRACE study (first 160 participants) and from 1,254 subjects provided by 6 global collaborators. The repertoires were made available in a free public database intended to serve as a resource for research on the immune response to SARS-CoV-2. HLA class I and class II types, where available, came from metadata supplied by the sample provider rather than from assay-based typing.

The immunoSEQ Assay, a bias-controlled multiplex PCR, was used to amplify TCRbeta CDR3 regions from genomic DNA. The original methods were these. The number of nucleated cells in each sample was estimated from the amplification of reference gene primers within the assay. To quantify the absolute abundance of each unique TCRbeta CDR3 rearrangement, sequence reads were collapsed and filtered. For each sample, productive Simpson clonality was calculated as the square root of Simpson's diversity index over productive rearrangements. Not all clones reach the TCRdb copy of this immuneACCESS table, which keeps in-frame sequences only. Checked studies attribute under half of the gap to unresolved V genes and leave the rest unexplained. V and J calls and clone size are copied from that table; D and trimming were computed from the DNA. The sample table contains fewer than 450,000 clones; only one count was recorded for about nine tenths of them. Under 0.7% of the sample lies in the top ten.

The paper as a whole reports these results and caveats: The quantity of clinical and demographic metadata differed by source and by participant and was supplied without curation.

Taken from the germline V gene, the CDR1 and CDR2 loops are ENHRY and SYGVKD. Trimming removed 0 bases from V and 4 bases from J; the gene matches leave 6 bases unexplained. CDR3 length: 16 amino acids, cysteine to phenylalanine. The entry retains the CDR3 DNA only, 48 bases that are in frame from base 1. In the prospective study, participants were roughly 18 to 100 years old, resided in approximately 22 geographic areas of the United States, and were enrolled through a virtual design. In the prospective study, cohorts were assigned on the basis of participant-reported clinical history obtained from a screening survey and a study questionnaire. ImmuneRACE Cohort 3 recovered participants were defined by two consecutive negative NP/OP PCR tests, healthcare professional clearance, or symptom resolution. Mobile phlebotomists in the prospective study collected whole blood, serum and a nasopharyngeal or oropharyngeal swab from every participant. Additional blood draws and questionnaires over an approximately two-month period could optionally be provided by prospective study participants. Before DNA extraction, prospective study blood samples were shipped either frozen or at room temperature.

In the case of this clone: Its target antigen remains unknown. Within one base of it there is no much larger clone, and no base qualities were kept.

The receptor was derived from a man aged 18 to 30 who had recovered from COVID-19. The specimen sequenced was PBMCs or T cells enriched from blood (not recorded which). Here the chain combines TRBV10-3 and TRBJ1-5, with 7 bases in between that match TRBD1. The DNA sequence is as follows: TGTGCCATCAGTGAGTCGTGGGCAGGGGGTAATCAGCCCCAGCATTTT. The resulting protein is CAISESWAGGNQPQHF.